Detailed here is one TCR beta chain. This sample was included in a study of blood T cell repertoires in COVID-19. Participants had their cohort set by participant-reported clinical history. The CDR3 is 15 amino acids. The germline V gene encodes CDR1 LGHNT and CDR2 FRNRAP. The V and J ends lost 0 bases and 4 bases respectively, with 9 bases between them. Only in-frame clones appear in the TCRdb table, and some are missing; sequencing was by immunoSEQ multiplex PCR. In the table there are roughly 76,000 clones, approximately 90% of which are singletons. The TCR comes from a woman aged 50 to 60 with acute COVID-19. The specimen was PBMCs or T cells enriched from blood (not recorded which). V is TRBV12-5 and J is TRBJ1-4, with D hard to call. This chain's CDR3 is CASGLVGRSNEKLFF. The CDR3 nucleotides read TGTGCTAGTGGTTTGGTAGGCCGGAGTAATGAAAAACTGTTTTTT.